This TCR beta chain derives from a study of blood T cells in healthy people across ages. Findings of the study overall: There were more naive CD4+ cells and higher diversity in long-lived donors than in aged donors.

The authors ran a second PCR of about 6 to 12 cycles using a sample-barcoded 5' primer and a J-beta primer mix. TCRdb analysed the 5' RACE reads with MiXCR anew, one entry per CDR3 protein. The top ten hold under 3% of the sample, which has hundreds of thousands of distinct CDR3 sequences, 20% to 30% seen once. Concerning this clonotype itself: Its antigen is undetermined.

Germline CDR1 and CDR2: LNHDA and SQIVND (reference sequence). The CDR3 contains 15 residues. V shed 7 bases and J 5 bases; nucleotides not matched to a gene: 9. The sample was also reused in another study, on T cells of mothers and their children.

This receptor was taken from a boy aged 5-17 years in good health. This chain links TRBV19 with TRBJ2-1; 9 bases align to TRBD1. Specimen: blood. The CDR3 loop reads CASTQPGQGNNEQFF. Written as DNA, the CDR3 is TGTGCCAGTACTCAACCGGGACAGGGAAACAATGAGCAGTTCTTC.